This T cell receptor beta chain was recorded in a study of monozygotic twins with inflammatory bowel disease. No DNA is given; TCRdb re-called the 5' RACE reads and lists each CDR3 protein once. The sample table sets out some 90,000 distinct CDR3 sequences. The CDR3 spans 14 residues. CDR1 SGHDN and CDR2 FVKESK come from the germline V gene. This chain connects TRBV14 to TRBJ2-5. This TCR was recovered from a human donor with ulcerative colitis or Crohn's disease, or a healthy co-twin of an affected twin (not recorded which). Sequenced: blood. The CDR3 protein is CASSQDPYQETQYF.